This TCR beta chain was sequenced during a study of shared clonotypes between healthy human individuals. Overall study: Per-donor plates numbered three CD4 naive, three CD4 memory, two CD8 naive and one CD8 memory. Whole-study results and caveats: Despite large depth, rarefaction showed incomplete sorted-subset sequencing.

As originally analysed: Junction-only immunoSEQ data arrived without quality scores, meaning filtering differed. Assay: immunoSEQ multiplex PCR; the TCRdb copy retains only in-frame clones and omits some. That table supplies the V and J calls and clone size; D and trimming were determined from the DNA. The sample carries 2 million to 2.5 million clones, just over 90% recorded once. CDR3 length: 16 residues. Deletions cut 6 bases from V and 6 bases from J, with 21 bases between. CDR1 is MDHEN and CDR2 is SYDVKM in the germline V gene. A word on this clone: Its target is not known.

The clonotype comes from a man aged 18 to 30 in good health. Some clones in this sample may be carry-over from other donors' samples. The chain employs TRBV28 and TRBJ2-1; D assignment may be TRBD1 or TRBD2 (5 bases each). The sample consisted of naive CD4+ T cells from PBMCs. The subset denotes: CD45RA+ positively selected. The CDR3 nucleotides read TGTGCCAGCAGCCCCCTTGGGGGTATACGGGTCAATGAGCAGTTCTTC. Protein product: CASSPLGGIRVNEQFF.